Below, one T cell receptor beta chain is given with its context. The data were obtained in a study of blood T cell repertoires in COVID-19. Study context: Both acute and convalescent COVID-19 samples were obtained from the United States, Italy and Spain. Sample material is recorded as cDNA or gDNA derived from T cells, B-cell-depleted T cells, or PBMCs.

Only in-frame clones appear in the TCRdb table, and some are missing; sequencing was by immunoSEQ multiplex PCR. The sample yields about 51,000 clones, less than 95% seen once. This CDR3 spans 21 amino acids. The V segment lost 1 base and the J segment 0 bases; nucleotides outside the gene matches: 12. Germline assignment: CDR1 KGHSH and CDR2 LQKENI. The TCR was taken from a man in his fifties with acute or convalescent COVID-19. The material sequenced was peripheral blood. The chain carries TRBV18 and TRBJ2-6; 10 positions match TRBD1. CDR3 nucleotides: TGTGCCAGCTCACCACAGGGGCCCGGGACAGGGGCCTTCTCTGGGGCCAACGTCCTGACTTTC. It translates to CASSPQGPGTGAFSGANVLTF.